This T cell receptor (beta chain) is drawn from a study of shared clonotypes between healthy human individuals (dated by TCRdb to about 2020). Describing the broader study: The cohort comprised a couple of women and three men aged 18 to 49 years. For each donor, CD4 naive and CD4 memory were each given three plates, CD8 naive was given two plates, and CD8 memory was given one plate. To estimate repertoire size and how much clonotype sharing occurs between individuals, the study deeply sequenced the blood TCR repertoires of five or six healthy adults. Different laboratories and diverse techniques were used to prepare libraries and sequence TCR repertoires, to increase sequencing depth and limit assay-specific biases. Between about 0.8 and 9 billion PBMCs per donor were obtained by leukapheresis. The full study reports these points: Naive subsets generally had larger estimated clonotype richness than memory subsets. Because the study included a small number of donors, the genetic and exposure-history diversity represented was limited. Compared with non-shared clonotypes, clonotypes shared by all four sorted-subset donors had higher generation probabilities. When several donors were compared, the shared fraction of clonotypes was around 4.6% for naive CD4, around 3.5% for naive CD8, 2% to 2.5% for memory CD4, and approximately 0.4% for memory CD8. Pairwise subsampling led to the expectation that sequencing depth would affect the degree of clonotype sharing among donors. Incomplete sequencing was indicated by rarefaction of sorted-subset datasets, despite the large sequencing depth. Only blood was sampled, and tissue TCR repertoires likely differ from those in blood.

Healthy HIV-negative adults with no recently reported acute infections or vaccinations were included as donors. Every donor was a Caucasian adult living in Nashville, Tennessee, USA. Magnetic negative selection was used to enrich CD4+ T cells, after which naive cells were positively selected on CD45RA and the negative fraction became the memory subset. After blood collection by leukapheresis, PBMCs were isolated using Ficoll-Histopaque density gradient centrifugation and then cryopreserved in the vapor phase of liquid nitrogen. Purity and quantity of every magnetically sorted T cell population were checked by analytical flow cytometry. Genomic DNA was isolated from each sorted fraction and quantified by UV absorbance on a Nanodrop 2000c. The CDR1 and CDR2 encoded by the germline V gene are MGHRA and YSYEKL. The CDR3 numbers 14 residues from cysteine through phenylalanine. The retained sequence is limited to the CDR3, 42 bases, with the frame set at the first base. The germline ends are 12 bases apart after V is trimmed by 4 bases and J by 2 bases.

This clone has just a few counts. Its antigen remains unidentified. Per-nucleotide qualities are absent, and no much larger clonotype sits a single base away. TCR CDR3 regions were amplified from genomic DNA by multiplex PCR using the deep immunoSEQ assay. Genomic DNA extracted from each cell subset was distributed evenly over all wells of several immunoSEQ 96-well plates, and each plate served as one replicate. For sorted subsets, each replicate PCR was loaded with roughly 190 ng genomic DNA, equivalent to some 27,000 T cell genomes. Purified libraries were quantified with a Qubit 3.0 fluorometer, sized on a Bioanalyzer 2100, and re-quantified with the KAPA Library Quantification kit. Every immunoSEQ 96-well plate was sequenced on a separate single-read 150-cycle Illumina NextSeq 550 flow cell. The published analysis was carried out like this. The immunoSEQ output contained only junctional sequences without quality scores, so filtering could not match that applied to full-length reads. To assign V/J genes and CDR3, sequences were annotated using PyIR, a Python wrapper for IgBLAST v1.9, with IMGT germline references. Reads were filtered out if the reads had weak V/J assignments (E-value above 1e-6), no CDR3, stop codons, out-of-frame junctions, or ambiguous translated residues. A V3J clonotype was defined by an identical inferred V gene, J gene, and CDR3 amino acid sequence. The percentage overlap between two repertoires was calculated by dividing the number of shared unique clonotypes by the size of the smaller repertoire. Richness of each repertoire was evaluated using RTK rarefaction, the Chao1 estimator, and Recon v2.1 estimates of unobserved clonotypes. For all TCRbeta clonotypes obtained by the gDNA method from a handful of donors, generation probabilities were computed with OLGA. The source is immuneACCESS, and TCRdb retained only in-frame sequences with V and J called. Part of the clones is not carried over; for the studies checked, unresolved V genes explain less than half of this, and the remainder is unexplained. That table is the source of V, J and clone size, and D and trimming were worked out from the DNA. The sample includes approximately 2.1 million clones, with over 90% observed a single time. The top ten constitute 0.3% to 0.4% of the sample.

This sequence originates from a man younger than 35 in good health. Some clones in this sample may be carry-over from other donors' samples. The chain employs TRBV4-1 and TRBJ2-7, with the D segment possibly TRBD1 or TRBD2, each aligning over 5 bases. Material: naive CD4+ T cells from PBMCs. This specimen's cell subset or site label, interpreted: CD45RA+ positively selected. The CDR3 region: CASSPQVGAYEQYF. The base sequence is TGCGCCAGCAGCCCTCAAGTGGGGGCCTACGAGCAGTACTTC.